Each of the 24 T cell receptor beta chains below was sequenced from the same sample in a study of shared clonotypes between healthy human individuals. Terminally differentiated effector memory CD45RA+ cells were excluded from the naive CD8 cells, which were CD45RO-negative and positively selected for CCR7. Clones were read by immunoSEQ multiplex PCR, and TCRdb kept only the in-frame ones, dropping some. The repertoire holds roughly 2 million clones, with approximately 94% as singletons. The sample consisted of naive CD8+ T cells sorted from blood. The receptors were gathered from a man between 18 and 29 years old in good health.

The chain carries TRBV28 and TRBJ1-5; D not certain. The CDR3 runs 13 residues. The germline gives CDR1 MDHEN, CDR2 SYDVKM. The V end was cut by 6 bases, the J end by 7 bases, with 13 bases between. The CDR3 here is CASSGGGGQPQHF. In nucleotides, the CDR3 is TGTGCCAGCAGCGGTGGCGGAGGCCAGCCCCAGCATTTT.

This rearrangement joins TRBV6-1 to TRBJ1-1, with 9 bases fitting TRBD1. CDR3 size: 14 residues. With 6 bases clipped from V and 3 bases from J, the junction kept 5 bases outside the gene matches. Germline CDR1 is MNHNS and CDR2 is SASEGT. The CDR3 loop reads CASSLDRGDTEAFF. The CDR3 region has the DNA TGTGCCAGCAGCTTAGACAGGGGGGACACTGAAGCTTTCTTT.

V usage is TRBV11-2 and J usage is TRBJ2-3, with D hard to call. The germline V gene has CDR1 SGHAT and CDR2 FQNNGV. V was shortened by 3 bases and J by 0 bases, with 13 bases between the two germline ends. The CDR3 extends over 16 amino acids. CDR3 amino acids: CASSLPYGPSTDTQYF. CDR3 nucleotide sequence: TGTGCCAGCAGCTTGCCTTACGGCCCGAGCACAGATACGCAGTATTTT.

The rearrangement uses TRBV7-2 and TRBJ2-7, with D possibly being TRBD1 or TRBD2 (6 bases each). V dropped 4 bases and J dropped 0 bases, with 16 bases sitting between them. The CDR3 covers 16 residues. Germline V gene data show CDR1 as SGHTA and CDR2 as FQGNSA. The CDR3 protein is CASSSGGGGSSYEQYF. The CDR3 DNA is TGTGCCAGCAGCTCAGGTGGAGGGGGGTCCTCCTACGAGCAGTACTTC.

The rearrangement joins TRBV9 to TRBJ2-7, with D hard to call. Germline V gene data show CDR1 as SGDLS and CDR2 as YYNGEE. The CDR3 extends over 14 amino acids. V was pared by 4 bases and J by 0 bases, with 11 bases between. CDR3 in amino acids: CASSRGRSSYEQYF. The DNA of the CDR3 is TGTGCCAGCAGCCGAGGTCGAAGCTCCTACGAGCAGTACTTC.

The V and J genes are TRBV5-6 and TRBJ1-3, with D tentatively TRBD1 (6 bases). The CDR3 sequence is 15 residues long. The germline CDR1 and CDR2 sequences are SGHDT and YYEEEE. The V and J ends lost 6 bases and 0 bases respectively, with 13 bases between them. CDR3 nucleotides: TGTGCCAGCACCGAGGGGGGACTCTCTGGAAACACCATATATTTT. It translates to CASTEGGLSGNTIYF.

The chain recombines TRBV7-2 with TRBJ2-7, with 9 bases fitting TRBD2. V shed 5 bases, J shed 4 bases, and the junction held 3 bases outside the gene matches. CDR1 is SGHTA, CDR2 FQGNSA, per germline. This CDR3 is built from 13 residues. CDR3 protein: CASSATSGYEQYF. The CDR3 DNA sequence: TGTGCCAGCAGCGCCACTAGCGGGTACGAGCAGTACTTC.

About this clone: This sample includes further DNA sequences coding for the same CDR3. The chain uses TRBV7-3 and TRBJ2-5, with 9 bases lining up with TRBD1. The ends lost 4 bases at V and 5 bases at J; junction bases unmatched: 5. CDR3 length: 14 residues. From germline, CDR1 is SGHTA and CDR2 FQGTGA. CDR3 sequence (DNA): TGTGCCAGCAGCTCGACAGGGGGAAGTGAGACCCAGTACTTC. Translation gives CASSSTGGSETQYF.

Concerning this clone: A single base separates this from a much larger clone, so it may be a read error. This rearrangement joins TRBV27 to TRBJ2-7; D uncertain. Trimming shortened V by 5 bases and J by 3 bases, and 2 bases separated the two germline ends. Germline CDR1 reads MNHEY; CDR2 reads SMNVEV (reference sequence). This CDR3 has 10 residues. The CDR3, as DNA: TGTGCCAGCAGTCACTACGAGCAGTACTTC. Amino acid sequence: CASSHYEQYF.

V gene TRBV7-9 combines with J gene TRBJ1-3; D possibly corresponds to TRBD1 (6 bases). Germline V gene sequence: CDR1 SEHNR, CDR2 FQNEAQ (reference sequence). V lost 6 bases to trimming and J lost 6 bases, with 27 bases between them. CDR3 length: 18 amino acids. CDR3 in DNA: TGTGCCAGCAGTCATAATGGATACAGGGCTGGTGAGATAAACACCATATATTTT. This encodes CASSHNGYRAGEINTIYF.

The rearrangement uses TRBV5-6 and TRBJ2-7, with D possibly being TRBD1 or TRBD2 (5 bases each). Germline V lookup: CDR1 SGHDT, CDR2 YYEEEE. The CDR3 sequence is 14 residues long. The ends were cut back, 3 bases at V and 0 bases at J, with 10 bases in the middle. The CDR3 is CASSWDDNSYEQYF. Written as DNA, the CDR3 is TGTGCCAGCAGCTGGGACGACAACTCCTACGAGCAGTACTTC. Combining the CDR3 with reference TRBV5-6 and TRBJ2-7 gives the whole variable domain DAGVTQSPTHLIKTRGQQVTLRCSPKSGHDTVSWYQQALGQGPQFIFQYYEEEERQRGNFPDRFSGHQFPNYSSELNVNALLLGDSALYLCASSWDDNSYEQYFGPGTRLTVT.

The rearrangement joins TRBV7-9 to TRBJ2-7, with unresolved D. Germline CDR1 SEHNR, CDR2 FQNEAQ (reference sequence). V was pared by 5 bases and J by 2 bases, with 13 bases between. CDR3 length: 14 residues. In DNA form, the CDR3 reads TGTGCCAGCAGCCTCCGCGGACCTACCTACGAGCAGTACTTC. Protein sequence: CASSLRGPTYEQYF. Supplemented by reference TRBV7-9 and TRBJ2-7, the full variable domain reads DTGVSQNPRHKITKRGQNVTFRCDPISEHNRLYWYRQTLGQGPEFLTYFQNEAQLEKSRLLSDRFSAERPKGSFSTLEIQRTEQGDSAMYLCASSLRGPTYEQYFGPGTRLTVT.

J is TRBJ1-1 and V is TRBV27; 9 bases are a match to TRBD1. Losses at the gene ends were 6 bases for V and 1 base for J; bases not matched to a gene: 9. The CDR3 is made up of 16 amino acids. Germline V gene lookup returns CDR1 MNHEY and CDR2 SMNVEV (reference sequence). CDR3 loop: CASRSDRGGGNTEAFF. The CDR3 DNA reads TGTGCCAGCAGGTCGGACAGGGGTGGGGGGAACACTGAAGCTTTCTTT.

The V and J genes are TRBV6-1 and TRBJ1-5; a weak D match, TRBD1 (6 bases). V gave up 4 bases and J gave up 5 bases, with 18 bases separating them. CDR1 is MNHNS, CDR2 SASEGT, per germline. The CDR3 runs 16 residues. This CDR3 is CASSGTWYRADQPQHF. The CDR3 DNA reads as TGTGCCAGCAGTGGTACATGGTACAGGGCGGATCAGCCCCAGCATTTT.

V is TRBV6-5 and J is TRBJ2-2; D call uncertain. The germline gives CDR1 MNHEY, CDR2 SVGAGI. V was trimmed by 0 bases and J by 9 bases, leaving 8 bases between them. The CDR3 length is 13 residues. CDR3 sequence reads: CASSYSLGWELFF. The CDR3 nucleotides read TGTGCCAGCAGTTACTCCCTGGGCTGGGAGCTGTTTTTT.

The rearrangement joins TRBV7-9 to TRBJ2-2; D possibly corresponds to TRBD1 (6 bases). V was trimmed by 5 bases and J by 7 bases, leaving 8 bases between them. This CDR3 spans 12 amino acids. CDR1 SEHNR and CDR2 FQNEAQ come from the germline V gene (reference sequence). CDR3 loop: CASSPGVGELFF. As DNA, the CDR3 is TGTGCCAGCAGCCCAGGGGTCGGGGAGCTGTTTTTT.

Comments on this clone: Different DNA sequences within this sample yield the same CDR3. The chain uses TRBV7-9 and TRBJ2-1; D gene unclear. The V and J ends lost 3 bases and 7 bases respectively, with 4 bases between them. This CDR3 comprises 11 residues. Germline assignment: CDR1 SEHNR and CDR2 FQNEAQ (reference sequence). The CDR3 DNA is TGTGCCAGCAGCTTCTCAAATGAGCAGTTCTTC. Its protein product is CASSFSNEQFF.

This clone appeared a few times. This chain links TRBV6-1 with TRBJ2-4, with D uncertain. The CDR3 length is 12 residues. Deletions cut 3 bases from V and 11 bases from J, with 11 bases between. Germline CDR1 is MNHNS and CDR2 is SASEGT. CDR3 loop: CASSDVGTVQYF. In DNA, the CDR3 is TGTGCCAGCAGTGACGTGGGTACGGTTCAGTACTTC.

As concerns this clone: Other DNA sequences in the same sample also yield this CDR3. V gene TRBV18 combines with J gene TRBJ1-2, with D tentatively TRBD1 (5 bases). V gave up 0 bases and J gave up 4 bases, with 9 bases separating them. The germline CDR1 and CDR2 sequences are KGHSH and LQKENI. This CDR3 region has 14 residues. In nucleotides, the CDR3 is TGTGCCAGCTCACCACCGAGGGACCTCTATGGCTACACCTTC. Residues: CASSPPRDLYGYTF.

This clone was observed once. The J gene is TRBJ2-5, the V gene TRBV4-1; unclear D gene. The last part of the DNA fits TRBJ2-7 better; the J call may be wrong. The CDR3 covers 15 residues. Germline CDR1 is MGHRA and CDR2 is YSYEKL. The CDR3 is CASSQDRVTNYEQYF. The DNA for the CDR3 is TGCGCCAGCAGCCAAGATCGGGTCACAAACTACGAGCAGTACTTC.

The CDR3 coding sequence is TGTGCCAGCAGCTCCGGGACAACTCCCTACGAGCAGTACTTC. This encodes CASSSGTTPYEQYF. The chain recombines TRBV6-1 with TRBJ2-7; a weak D match, TRBD1 (6 bases). The CDR3 runs to 14 residues. Deletions cut 6 bases from V and 2 bases from J, with 14 bases between. Germline CDR1 MNHNS, CDR2 SASEGT.

This clone came up once. CDR3 DNA sequence: TGTGCCAGCAGATCCATAGCGGGAGGCTCCTACGAGCAGTACTTC. This encodes CASRSIAGGSYEQYF. This rearrangement joins TRBV7-2 to TRBJ2-7; 10 bases map to TRBD2. The V segment lost 6 bases and the J segment 0 bases; nucleotides outside the gene matches: 5. Germline CDR1 is SGHTA and CDR2 is FQGNSA. The CDR3 sequence is 15 residues long.

Regarding this clone: The junction departs from the called germline gene at one end, perhaps through a read error. This CDR3 is also generated by other DNA sequences in the sample. The CDR3: CASSQGQGWTEAFF. As DNA, the CDR3 is TGTGCCAGCAGTCAAGGACAGGGGTGGACTGAAGCCTTCTTT. This chain connects TRBV6-6 to TRBJ1-1; 9 bases match TRBD1. Germline V CDR1 and CDR2: MNHNY, SVGAGI (reference sequence). This CDR3 has 14 residues.

V and J are TRBV28 and TRBJ2-3, with 7 nucleotides matching TRBD2. CDR3 length equals 15 residues. The J segment lost 4 bases and the V segment lost 5 bases, leaving 9 bases of the junction unmatched. CDR1 and CDR2 from the germline V gene are MDHEN and SYDVKM. CDR3 sequence: CASSPGGVRADTQYF. The CDR3 bases are TGTGCCAGCAGTCCTGGGGGGGTCCGGGCAGATACGCAGTATTTT.